The 3 T cell receptor beta chains below were found in one sample sequenced in a study of cytomegalovirus exposure and HLA in healthy donors. PCR involved 60 Vbeta and 13 Jbeta primers. TCRdb's table, derived via immunoSEQ multiplex PCR, lists solely in-frame clones and lacks some. The repertoire has fewer than 150,000 clones, around 85% of them found once; the top ten carry 4.1%. Input material: PBMCs. Receptors originate from a man aged 35-49 years in good health and CMV-seropositive.

This clone has only one observation. This rearrangement joins TRBV4-2 to TRBJ2-7; tentatively, D is TRBD1 (7 bases). Germline V gene lookup returns CDR1 LGHNA and CDR2 YNFKEQ. The germline V and J ends were trimmed by 0 bases and 7 bases, with 16 bases remaining between them. The CDR3 has 15 amino acids. CDR3 protein: CASSQDQGGLREQYF. CDR3 coding DNA: TGTGCCAGCAGCCAAGATCAGGGGGGTCTACGGGAGCAGTACTTC.

In DNA form, the CDR3 reads TGTGCCAGCAGTTACGACAGGGGGCGGACCGGGGAGCTGTTTTTT. Translated, it gives CASSYDRGRTGELFF. This chain uses TRBV6-5 with TRBJ2-2, with TRBD1 matching 10 bases. Losses at the gene ends were 2 bases for V and 5 bases for J; bases not matched to a gene: 2. This CDR3 comprises 15 residues. Per the germline V gene, CDR1 is MNHEY and CDR2 is SVGAGI.

The rearrangement links TRBV5-8 to TRBJ2-3, with 9 bases aligning to TRBD2. The CDR3 spans 15 residues. V gave up 0 bases and J gave up 3 bases; unmatched junction bases: 2. Germline CDR1 is SGHTS and CDR2 is YDEGEE. CDR3 region: CASSLVLAGTDTQYF. CDR3 coding DNA: TGTGCCAGCAGCTTGGTCCTAGCGGGGACAGATACGCAGTATTTT.